This entry lists 21 T cell receptor beta chains sequenced from one sample in a study of T cells in Graves' hyperthyroidism and ophthalmopathy. It was RNA transcripts that yielded the amplified TCR beta CDR3 regions. HTBI primers were employed in a first-round RT-PCR of the TCR CDR3. One entry per CDR3 protein results from TCRdb running MiXCR on the multiplex PCR reads. The table shows about 380,000 distinct CDR3 sequences, with roughly 18% occurring only once. Material for sequencing was blood. These receptors were obtained from a man younger than 30 with Graves' ophthalmopathy.

The J gene is TRBJ2-1, the V gene TRBV29-1; D gene ambiguous. This CDR3 spans 14 amino acids. V was cut by 3 bases and J by 3 bases, with 12 bases left in between. Per germline, CDR1 SQVTM and CDR2 ANQGSEA. The DNA for the CDR3 is TGCAGCGTTGACTCCGGTGTCGACTACAATGAGCAGTTCTTC. Encoded protein: CSVDSGVDYNEQFF.

A few counts support this clonotype. The junction does not match germline at one end; this may be a read error. The J gene is TRBJ2-1, the V gene TRBV5-1; D possibly corresponds to TRBD1 (5 bases). CDR1 is SGHRS, CDR2 YFSETQ, per germline. The CDR3 runs to 13 residues. The CDR3 spells CASSPDTYNEQFF. CDR3 in DNA: TGTGCCAGCAGCCCGGACACCTACAATGAGCAGTTCTTC.

This rearrangement joins TRBV3-1 to TRBJ2-5, with D perhaps matching TRBD2 (5 bases). The V gene lost 7 bases and the J gene lost 5 bases, with 14 bases spanning the gap. The germline gives CDR1 LGHDT, CDR2 YNNKEL (reference sequence). This CDR3 is 13 amino acids long. The CDR3 loop reads CASTPASRETQYF. CDR3 DNA: TGTGCCAGCACCCCGGCTAGCCGGGAGACCCAGTACTTC.

This clonotype was found a few times. The CDR3 nucleotides read TGCGCCAGCAGCTTGGACAGGGACGTGGGTGAGCAGTTCTTC. It specifies CASSLDRDVGEQFF. The rearrangement links TRBV10-1 to TRBJ2-1; TRBD1 aligns across 8 bases. Looked up from germline, CDR1 is WNHNN and CDR2 is SYGVQD (reference sequence). With V trimmed by 6 bases and J by 9 bases, 10 bases remained unmatched. The CDR3 has 14 residues.

This sequence joins TRBV27 and TRBJ2-2; D is perhaps TRBD1 (5 bases). This CDR3 has 13 amino acids. Trimming pared 8 bases from V and 7 bases from J, leaving 14 bases between. CDR1 and CDR2 from the germline V gene are MNHEY and SMNVEV (reference sequence). The CDR3 sequence: CASHFRRGGELFF. The CDR3 DNA sequence: TGTGCCAGCCACTTCCGTAGGGGCGGGGAGCTGTTTTTT.

Many counts were recorded for this clonotype. The chain uses TRBV20-1 and TRBJ1-2, with 7 nucleotides matching TRBD1. After removal of 2 bases from V and 3 bases from J, the junction contained 0 bases not matched to a gene. Germline V gene lookup returns CDR1 DFQATT and CDR2 SNEGSKA (reference sequence). The CDR3 sequence is 12 residues long. CDR3 protein: CSARQGDYGYTF. For the CDR3, the DNA is TGCAGTGCTAGACAGGGGGACTATGGCTACACCTTC.

This clonotype was counted at least ten times. The chain joins TRBV19 to TRBJ1-5; possible D gene TRBD1, 5 bases. The CDR3 extends over 17 amino acids. Germline loops: CDR1 LNHDA, CDR2 SQIVND (reference sequence). V was shortened by 7 bases and J by 2 bases, with 21 bases between the two germline ends. The DNA of the CDR3 is TGTGCCAGTACCGATCGGACAAGAACGACGGGCAATCAGCCCCAGCATTTT. Translation: CASTDRTRTTGNQPQHF.

This clonotype was detected a few times. This chain connects TRBV20-1 to TRBJ2-3; no clear D. Trimming cost V 5 bases and J 1 base, with 10 bases left between them. The CDR3 has 13 residues. Germline V gene sequence: CDR1 DFQATT, CDR2 SNEGSKA (reference sequence). CDR3 in DNA: TGCAGTGCTGGCGATCGGGGCACAGATACGCAGTATTTT. This encodes CSAGDRGTDTQYF.

The V gene is TRBV6-1, the J gene TRBJ1-1; D gene uncertain. The CDR3 sequence is 17 residues long. Trimming removed 3 bases from V and 1 base from J, with 18 bases in between. The germline gives CDR1 MNHNS, CDR2 SASEGT. CDR3 in amino acids: CASSESGPPTKNTEAFF. The CDR3 DNA reads as TGTGCCAGCAGTGAGTCCGGACCTCCAACGAAGAACACTGAAGCTTTCTTT.

To note about this clonotype: Just one base apart from a much larger clone, this may be a read error. The chain links TRBV18 to TRBJ2-1; D ambiguous. The CDR3 consists of 11 residues. Germline-derived CDR1 and CDR2 are KGHSH and LQKENI. CDR3: CASPPNNEQFF. The CDR3 DNA is TGTGCCAGCCCACCGAACAATGAGCAGTTCTTC. Full variable domain (rest looked up from reference TRBV18 and TRBJ2-1): NAGVMQNPRHLVRRRGQEARLRCSPMKGHSHVYWYRQLPEEGLKFMVYLQKENIIDESGMPKERFSAEFPKEGPSILRIQQVVRGDSAAYFCASPPNNEQFFGPGTRLTVL.

This clonotype was counted at least ten times. The chain links TRBV7-9 to TRBJ2-7, with no clear D. Trimming pared 5 bases from V and 3 bases from J, leaving 11 bases between. This CDR3 is built from 13 residues. From germline, CDR1 is SEHNR and CDR2 FQNEAQ (reference sequence). For the CDR3, the DNA is TGTGCCAGCAGCCCAAGAGCTGGCTACGAGCAGTACTTC. Protein: CASSPRAGYEQYF.

This clonotype was observed a single time. A single base separates this from a much larger clone, so it may be a read error. The chain recombines TRBV7-2 with TRBJ2-2, with D tentatively TRBD1 (6 bases). The germline V and J ends were trimmed by 5 bases and 6 bases, with 10 bases remaining between them. Germline V CDR1 and CDR2: SGHTA, FQGNSA. The CDR3 is 13 residues long. The CDR3 is CASSQQGPGELFF. DNA for the CDR3: TGTGCCAGCAGCCAACAGGGTCCCGGGGAGCTGTTTTTT. The complete variable domain, with remaining parts taken from reference TRBV7-2 and TRBJ2-2, reads GAGVSQSPSNKVTEKGKDVELRCDPISGHTALYWYRQSLGQGLEFLIYFQGNSAPDKSGLPSDRFSAERTGGSVSTLTIQRTQQEDSAVYLCASSQQGPGELFFGEGSRLTVL.

This clonotype was counted many times. The J gene is TRBJ2-5, the V gene TRBV28; 10 positions match TRBD2. Germline lookup yields CDR1 MDHEN and CDR2 SYDVKM. Losses at the gene ends were 3 bases for V and 4 bases for J; bases not matched to a gene: 2. CDR3 size: 14 residues. The CDR3 protein is CASSFVAGGETQYF. The CDR3 DNA reads as TGTGCCAGCAGTTTCGTAGCGGGGGGAGAGACCCAGTACTTC.

The chain employs TRBV12-3 or TRBV12-4 and TRBJ2-7; D might be TRBD1 or TRBD2, each matching 5 bases. V was trimmed by 4 bases and J by 5 bases, leaving 15 bases between them. This CDR3 has 14 amino acids. The CDR3 coding sequence is TGTGCCAGCAGTTCCCCGGGGCCAGGGAACGAGCAGTACTTC. As protein: CASSSPGPGNEQYF.

This clonotype was seen a few times. This chain connects TRBV6-1 to TRBJ2-7, with D perhaps matching TRBD1 (8 bases). Per the germline V gene, CDR1 is MNHNS and CDR2 is SASEGT. CDR3 length: 14 amino acids. The V end was cut by 5 bases, the J end by 5 bases, with 16 bases between. CDR3 bases: TGTGCCAGCAGTACACAGGGGGGGCCCAACGAGCAGTACTTC. Its translation: CASSTQGGPNEQYF.

The sample holds one count of this clonotype. V gene TRBV6-2 or TRBV6-3 combines with J gene TRBJ2-1; 12 nucleotides agree with TRBD2. Germline CDR1 MNHEY, CDR2 SVGEGT. This CDR3 contains 17 residues. The trim removed 6 bases at V and 0 bases at J, leaving 6 bases unmatched. The CDR3 reads CASSPTSGGGSYNEQFF. CDR3 DNA: TGTGCCAGCAGCCCGACTAGCGGGGGTGGCTCCTACAATGAGCAGTTCTTC.

The chain carries TRBV3-1 and TRBJ2-5; perhaps TRBD2 as D (6 bases). Looked up from germline, CDR1 is LGHDT and CDR2 is YNNKEL (reference sequence). CDR3 length equals 15 residues. V lost 4 bases and J lost 2, with 14 bases in between. CDR3 DNA: TGTGCCAGCAGCCCGACGGGACTTATACAAGAGACCCAGTACTTC. Translation gives CASSPTGLIQETQYF.

Many counts were recorded for this clonotype. The chain joins TRBV2 to TRBJ2-7; D perhaps matches TRBD1 (6 bases). Trimming took off 6 bases at V and 5 bases at J, with 29 bases between the two ends. Germline V gene sequence: CDR1 SNHLY, CDR2 FYNNEI. The CDR3 runs to 18 residues. CDR3 sequence: CASSDTPDRQGLRDEQYF. The CDR3 DNA reads TGTGCCAGCAGCGATACTCCTGACAGGCAGGGTTTGAGGGACGAGCAGTACTTC.

Ten or more counts support this clonotype. This sequence joins TRBV11-3 and TRBJ2-3; no clear D. The CDR3 covers 12 residues. Trimming shortened V by 3 bases and J by 5 bases, and 6 bases separated the two germline ends. Germline V gene lookup returns CDR1 SGHNT and CDR2 YENEEA. The CDR3 spells CASSFMGDTQYF. The DNA for the CDR3 is TGTGCCAGCAGCTTCATGGGAGATACGCAGTATTTT.

The chain carries TRBV18 and TRBJ2-5; maybe TRBD1 (6 bases). Trimming left V 3 bases short and J 3 bases short, with 20 bases between. The CDR3 extends over 17 amino acids. CDR1 and CDR2 (germline): KGHSH, LQKENI. CDR3 coding DNA: TGTGCCAGCTCACCCGGCTCCGGGACAACGCCTAAAGAGACCCAGTACTTC. It translates to CASSPGSGTTPKETQYF.

Ten or more counts support this clonotype. The chain carries TRBV6-5 and TRBJ2-5, with 10 positions matching TRBD2. V lost 0 bases to trimming and J lost 3 bases; unmatched junction nucleotides: 7. The germline V gene encodes CDR1 MNHEY and CDR2 SVGAGI. This CDR3 has 17 amino acids. The CDR3 protein is CASSYSITSGDKETQYF. DNA for the CDR3: TGTGCCAGCAGTTACTCGATAACTAGCGGGGACAAAGAGACCCAGTACTTC.